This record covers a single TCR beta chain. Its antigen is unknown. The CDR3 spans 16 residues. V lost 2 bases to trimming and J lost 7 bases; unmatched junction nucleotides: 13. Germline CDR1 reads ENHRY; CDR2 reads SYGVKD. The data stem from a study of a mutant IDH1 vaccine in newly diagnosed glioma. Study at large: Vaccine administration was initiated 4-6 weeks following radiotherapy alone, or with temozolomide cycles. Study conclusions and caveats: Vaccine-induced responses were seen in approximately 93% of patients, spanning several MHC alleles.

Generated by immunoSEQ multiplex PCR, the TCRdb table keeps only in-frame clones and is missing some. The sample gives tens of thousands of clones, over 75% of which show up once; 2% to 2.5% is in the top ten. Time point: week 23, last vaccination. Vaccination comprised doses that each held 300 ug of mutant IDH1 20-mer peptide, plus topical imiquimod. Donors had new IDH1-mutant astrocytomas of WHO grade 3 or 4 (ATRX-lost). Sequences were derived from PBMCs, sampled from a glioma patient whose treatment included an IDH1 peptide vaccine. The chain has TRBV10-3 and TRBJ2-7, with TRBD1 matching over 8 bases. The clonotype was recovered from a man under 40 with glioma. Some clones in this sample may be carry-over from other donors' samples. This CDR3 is CAISESLGQGGEEQYF. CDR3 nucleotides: TGTGCCATCAGTGAGAGCCTCGGACAGGGAGGCGAGGAGCAGTACTTC.